A single sample gave rise to the 15 T cell receptor beta chains below, sequenced in a study of naive and memory T cell subsets. An equimolar mix of two oligonucleotides served as the beta constant-region primer for TRBC1 and TRBC2. Ligated cDNA was amplified by four rounds of PCR with nested alpha and beta constant-region primers and SP2. Via MiXCR, TCRdb re-called the UMI-ligation and nested PCR reads, giving one row per CDR3 protein. The data show some 83,000 distinct CDR3 sequences, over 9% seen once. Sequencing used naive CD8+ T cells from blood. The receptors were sampled from a human donor in good health.

This clonotype has ten or more counts. J is TRBJ2-3 and V is TRBV9, with 11 bases identical to TRBD2. The germline CDR1 and CDR2 sequences are SGDLS and YYNGEE. V was clipped by 3 bases and J by 1 base; unmatched bases: 4. The CDR3 contains 16 residues. The CDR3 bases are TGTGCCAGCAGCGCAACTAGCGGGGGAGGCACAGATACGCAGTATTTT. It encodes CASSATSGGGTDTQYF.

The J gene is TRBJ2-7, the V gene TRBV27, with 10 bases that match TRBD2. This CDR3 region has 15 residues. Germline-derived CDR1 and CDR2 are MNHEY and SMNVEV (reference sequence). Germline trimming cut 2 bases from V and 5 bases from J; bases unmatched to any gene: 6. The CDR3: CASSLGASGSHEQYF. CDR3 DNA sequence: TGTGCCAGCAGTTTAGGGGCTAGCGGGAGCCACGAGCAGTACTTC.

This clonotype was seen repeatedly, ten times or more. The chain carries TRBV6-5 and TRBJ2-7; possibly TRBD1 or TRBD2 for D (5 bases each). V lost 3 bases to trimming and J lost 3 bases, with 9 bases between them. Per germline, CDR1 MNHEY and CDR2 SVGAGI. The CDR3 has 13 amino acids. CDR3 loop: CASSYGGSYEQYF. DNA of the CDR3: TGTGCCAGCAGTTATGGGGGTAGCTACGAGCAGTACTTC.

Ten or more counts support this clonotype. This chain connects TRBV7-6 to TRBJ2-5, with D possibly called TRBD1 or TRBD2 (5 bases each). Germline V gene lookup returns CDR1 SGHVS and CDR2 FNYEAQ. The CDR3 is made up of 13 amino acids. Between the trimmed V and J ends, which lost 5 bases and 4 bases, there was a span of 11 bases. CDR3 in amino acids: CASSRDRSETQYF. The CDR3, as DNA: TGTGCCAGCAGCCGGGACCGATCAGAGACCCAGTACTTC. Drawing the rest from reference TRBV7-6 and TRBJ2-5, the complete variable domain is GAGVSQSPRYKVTKRGQDVALRCDPISGHVSLYWYRQALGQGPEFLTYFNYEAQQDKSGLPNDRFSAERPEGSISTLTIQRTEQRDSAMYRCASSRDRSETQYFGPGTRLLVL.

This clonotype was seen more than once but under ten times. V gene TRBV4-1 combines with J gene TRBJ1-1, with D uncertain. CDR1 and CDR2 (germline): MGHRA, YSYEKL. V lost 1 base to trimming and J lost 0 bases, with 9 bases between them. CDR3 length: 15 amino acids. The CDR3 sequence is CASSQGPVLNTEAFF. DNA of the CDR3: TGCGCCAGCAGCCAAGGCCCTGTATTGAACACTGAAGCTTTCTTT.

This clonotype turned up a few times. This chain's CDR3 is CASSPDSHTGELFF. Here the CDR3 DNA reads TGTGCCAGCAGTCCAGACAGCCACACCGGGGAGCTGTTTTTT. The rearrangement uses TRBV6-5 and TRBJ2-2; D perhaps matches TRBD1 (5 bases). The V end lost 5 bases, the J end lost 3 bases, and 10 bases lay between the germline ends. Looked up from germline, CDR1 is MNHEY and CDR2 is SVGAGI. The CDR3 has 14 amino acids.

This sequence joins TRBV4-1 and TRBJ2-1; D gene unclear. Trimming pared 3 bases from V and 8 bases from J, leaving 17 bases between. CDR1 MGHRA and CDR2 YSYEKL come from the germline V gene. The CDR3 has 15 amino acids. The CDR3 spells CASSQTPHGGDEQFF. DNA for the CDR3: TGCGCCAGCAGCCAGACCCCCCACGGCGGCGATGAGCAGTTCTTC.

The table lists this clonotype with a few counts. The chain combines TRBV6-5 with TRBJ2-3; D remains unclear. The CDR3 runs to 13 residues. Trimming shortened V by 0 bases and J by 4 bases, and 5 bases separated the two germline ends. CDR1 is MNHEY and CDR2 is SVGAGI in the germline V gene. CDR3 protein: CASSYSGSDTQYF. In nucleotides, the CDR3 is TGTGCCAGCAGTTACTCGGGATCAGATACGCAGTATTTT.

This clonotype was counted at least ten times. The chain combines TRBV9 with TRBJ2-1; TRBD2 might be the D (6 bases). V was trimmed by 0 bases and J by 5 bases, leaving 12 bases between them. CDR1 and CDR2 (germline): SGDLS, YYNGEE. There are 15 residues in the CDR3. The CDR3 bases are TGTGCCAGCAGCGTAGCCGGGAGTGGGGACAATGAGCAGTTCTTC. Protein sequence: CASSVAGSGDNEQFF.

The rearrangement links TRBV7-2 to TRBJ2-7; 7 bases line up with TRBD1. Trimming took 5 bases from V and 0 from J; bases not matched to a gene: 4. Germline assignment: CDR1 SGHTA and CDR2 FQGNSA. The CDR3 is made up of 14 amino acids. The CDR3 sequence is CASSRRDSSYEQYF. Here the CDR3 DNA reads TGTGCCAGCAGCCGCCGGGACAGCTCCTACGAGCAGTACTTC.

Ten or more counts support this clonotype. V and J are TRBV14 and TRBJ1-4; D possibly corresponds to TRBD1 (6 bases). Deletions cut 0 bases from V and 8 bases from J, with 19 bases between. Germline assignment: CDR1 SGHDN and CDR2 FVKESK. This CDR3 spans 17 amino acids. CDR3 DNA sequence: TGTGCCAGCAGCCAAGAACGGGGGCGCGGTTTAGGGGAAAAACTGTTTTTT. Amino acids: CASSQERGRGLGEKLFF.

This clonotype was found many times. CDR3 sequence: CASSLEASGSSDEQYF. For the CDR3, the DNA is TGTGCCAGCAGCTTAGAGGCTAGCGGGAGCTCGGACGAGCAGTACTTC. The V gene is TRBV13, the J gene TRBJ2-7; 10 bases line up with TRBD2. The CDR3 contains 16 residues. The germline V gene encodes CDR1 PRHDT and CDR2 FYEKMQ (reference sequence). V trimming: 1 base; J trimming: 5 bases; junction bases outside the gene matches: 8.

In its sample, this clonotype was seen a few times. This chain connects TRBV9 to TRBJ2-3; tentative D call: TRBD2 (6 bases). Germline CDR1 reads SGDLS; CDR2 reads YYNGEE. The V and J ends lost 3 bases and 3 bases respectively, with 14 bases between them. The CDR3 loop spans 15 amino acids. The CDR3 region has the DNA TGTGCCAGCAGCGCGCGGAGGGCGAGTACAGATACGCAGTATTTT. It is translated as CASSARRASTDTQYF.

V is TRBV12-3 or TRBV12-4 and J is TRBJ1-3; the D is unclear. Trimming left V 6 bases short and J 0 bases short, with 15 bases between. The CDR3 is made up of 16 amino acids. Here the CDR3 reads CASSSGGPSSGNTIYF. CDR3 in DNA: TGTGCCAGCAGCAGCGGAGGGCCCAGCTCTGGAAACACCATATATTTT.

This clonotype has at least ten counts. The J gene is TRBJ2-7, the V gene TRBV29-1; 9 bases align to TRBD1. The CDR3 extends over 13 amino acids. V trimming: 6 bases; J trimming: 1 base; junction bases outside the gene matches: 4. Germline values: CDR1 SQVTM, CDR2 ANQGSEA. CDR3 in amino acids: CSVTGGASYEQYF. The CDR3 DNA is TGCAGCGTAACAGGGGGCGCATCCTACGAGCAGTACTTC.